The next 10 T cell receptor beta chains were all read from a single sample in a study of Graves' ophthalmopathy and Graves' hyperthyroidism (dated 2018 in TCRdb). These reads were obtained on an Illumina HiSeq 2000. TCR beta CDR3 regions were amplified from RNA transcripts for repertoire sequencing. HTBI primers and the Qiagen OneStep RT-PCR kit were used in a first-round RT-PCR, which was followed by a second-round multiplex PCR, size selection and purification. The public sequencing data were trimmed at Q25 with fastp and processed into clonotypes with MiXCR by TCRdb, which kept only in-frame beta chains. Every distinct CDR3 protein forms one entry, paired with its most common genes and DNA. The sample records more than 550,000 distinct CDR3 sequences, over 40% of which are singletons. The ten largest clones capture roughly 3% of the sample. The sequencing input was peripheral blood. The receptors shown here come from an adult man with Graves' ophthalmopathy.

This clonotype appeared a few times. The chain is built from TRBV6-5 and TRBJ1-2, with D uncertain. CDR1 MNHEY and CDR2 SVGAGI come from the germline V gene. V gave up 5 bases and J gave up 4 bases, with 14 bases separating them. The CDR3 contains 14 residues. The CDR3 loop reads CASSTRAFTYGYTF. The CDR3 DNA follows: TGTGCCAGCAGTACCCGGGCTTTCACCTATGGCTACACCTTC.

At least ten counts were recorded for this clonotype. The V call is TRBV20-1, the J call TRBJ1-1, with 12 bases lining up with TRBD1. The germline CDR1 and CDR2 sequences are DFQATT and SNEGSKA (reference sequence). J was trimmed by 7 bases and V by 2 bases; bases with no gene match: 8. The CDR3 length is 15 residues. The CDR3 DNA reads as TGCAGTGCTAGATCGGGACAGGGGGCAGGTAGTGAAGCTTTCTTT. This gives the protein CSARSGQGAGSEAFF.

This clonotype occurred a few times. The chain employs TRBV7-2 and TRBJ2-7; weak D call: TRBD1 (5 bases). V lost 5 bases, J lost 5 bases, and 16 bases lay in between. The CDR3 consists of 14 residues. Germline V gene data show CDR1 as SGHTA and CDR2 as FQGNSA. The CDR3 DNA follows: TGTGCCAGCAGCCCGGCAGGGATAGTCGACGAGCAGTACTTC. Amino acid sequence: CASSPAGIVDEQYF.

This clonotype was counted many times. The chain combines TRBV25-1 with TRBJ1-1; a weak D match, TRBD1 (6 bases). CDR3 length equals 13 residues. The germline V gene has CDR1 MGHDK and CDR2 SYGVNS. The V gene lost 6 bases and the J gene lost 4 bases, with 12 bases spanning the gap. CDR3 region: CASRERGGTEAFF. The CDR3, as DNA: TGTGCCAGCAGGGAGCGAGGGGGCACTGAAGCTTTCTTT. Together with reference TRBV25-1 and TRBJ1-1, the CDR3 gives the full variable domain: EADIYQTPRYLVIGTGKKITLECSQTMGHDKMYWYQQDPGMELHLIHYSYGVNSTEKGDLSSESTVSRIRTEHFPLTLESARPSHTSQYLCASRERGGTEAFFGQGTRLTVV.

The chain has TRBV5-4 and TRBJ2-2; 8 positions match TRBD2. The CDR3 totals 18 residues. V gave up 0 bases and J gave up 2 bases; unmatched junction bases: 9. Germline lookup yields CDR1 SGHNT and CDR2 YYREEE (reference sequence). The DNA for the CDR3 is TGTGCCAGCAGCTTGGACCCCAGCGGGGGCCTCAACACCGGGGAGCTGTTTTTT. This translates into CASSLDPSGGLNTGELFF.

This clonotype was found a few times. In DNA form, the CDR3 reads TGTGCCAGCAGGGGCCGGGACATCAACTCCTACGAGCAGTACTTC. It specifies CASRGRDINSYEQYF. V gene TRBV2 combines with J gene TRBJ2-7; weak D call: TRBD1 (6 bases). V dropped 6 bases and J dropped 0 bases, with 15 bases sitting between them. CDR1 SNHLY and CDR2 FYNNEI come from the germline V gene. There are 15 residues in the CDR3.

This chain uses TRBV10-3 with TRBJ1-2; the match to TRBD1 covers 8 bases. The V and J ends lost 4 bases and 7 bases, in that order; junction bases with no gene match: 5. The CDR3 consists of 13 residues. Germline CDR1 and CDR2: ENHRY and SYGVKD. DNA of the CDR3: TGTGCCATCAGTGGGACAGGGCCTGGTGGCTACACCTTC. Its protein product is CAISGTGPGGYTF.

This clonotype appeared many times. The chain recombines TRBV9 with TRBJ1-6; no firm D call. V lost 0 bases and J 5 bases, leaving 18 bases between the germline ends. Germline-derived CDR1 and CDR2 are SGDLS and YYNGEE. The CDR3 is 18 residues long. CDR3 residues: CASSVERKEVNHNSPLHF. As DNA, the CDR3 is TGTGCCAGCAGCGTAGAAAGGAAGGAAGTGAACCATAATTCACCCCTCCACTTT.

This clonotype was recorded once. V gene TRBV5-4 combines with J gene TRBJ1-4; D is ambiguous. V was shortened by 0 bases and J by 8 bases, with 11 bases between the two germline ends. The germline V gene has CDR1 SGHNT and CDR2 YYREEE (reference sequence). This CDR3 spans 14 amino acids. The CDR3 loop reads CASSLGLAGEKLFF. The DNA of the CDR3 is TGTGCCAGCAGCTTGGGGCTAGCGGGGGAAAAACTGTTTTTT.

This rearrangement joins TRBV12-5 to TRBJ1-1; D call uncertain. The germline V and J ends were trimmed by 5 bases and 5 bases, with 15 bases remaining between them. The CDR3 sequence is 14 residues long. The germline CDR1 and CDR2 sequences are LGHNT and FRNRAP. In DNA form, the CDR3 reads TGTGCTAGTGGTCTAGGCCCGAGAGGGACTGAAGCTTTCTTT. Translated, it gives CASGLGPRGTEAFF.